Listed below are T cell receptor beta chains from one sample, sequenced in a study of blood T cell repertoires in COVID-19. The assay was immunoSEQ multiplex PCR, and TCRdb's table has in-frame clones only and misses some. The table has 270,000 or so clones, about 90% seen once; the top ten hold over 8.5%. Input material: peripheral blood. These receptors were taken from a woman aged 25 to 39 with COVID-19, enrolled during active disease. The conserved cysteine and the conserved F or W are not part of the CDR3 here. Fields, in order: V gene, J gene, CDR3 protein.

TRBV11-3	TRBJ2-1	ASSGLVGGEQF
TRBV5-6	TRBJ1-1	ASSFQQGNTEAF
TRBV7-2	TRBJ2-3	ASSLATGRRTDTQY
TRBV6-4	TRBJ2-3	ASSLTSGGADTQY
TRBV5-5	TRBJ2-7	ASSLQGANEQY
TRBV15	TRBJ2-5	ATSRPTSRRSAQY
TRBV11-2	TRBJ1-4	ASSLGRASEKLF
TRBV11-2	TRBJ1-1	ASSDRTGNTEAF
TRBV5-6	TRBJ2-7	ASSSGLAGETYEQY
TRBV2	TRBJ2-5	ASSHPQRGTETQY
TRBV5-1	TRBJ1-1	ASSLGTAMDTEAF
TRBV3-1/TRBV3-2	TRBJ2-5	ASSQESPGLAGTQETQY
TRBV6-6	TRBJ1-2	ASSAGEGYGYT
TRBV20-1	TRBJ2-1	SASRSSGGLSSYNEQF